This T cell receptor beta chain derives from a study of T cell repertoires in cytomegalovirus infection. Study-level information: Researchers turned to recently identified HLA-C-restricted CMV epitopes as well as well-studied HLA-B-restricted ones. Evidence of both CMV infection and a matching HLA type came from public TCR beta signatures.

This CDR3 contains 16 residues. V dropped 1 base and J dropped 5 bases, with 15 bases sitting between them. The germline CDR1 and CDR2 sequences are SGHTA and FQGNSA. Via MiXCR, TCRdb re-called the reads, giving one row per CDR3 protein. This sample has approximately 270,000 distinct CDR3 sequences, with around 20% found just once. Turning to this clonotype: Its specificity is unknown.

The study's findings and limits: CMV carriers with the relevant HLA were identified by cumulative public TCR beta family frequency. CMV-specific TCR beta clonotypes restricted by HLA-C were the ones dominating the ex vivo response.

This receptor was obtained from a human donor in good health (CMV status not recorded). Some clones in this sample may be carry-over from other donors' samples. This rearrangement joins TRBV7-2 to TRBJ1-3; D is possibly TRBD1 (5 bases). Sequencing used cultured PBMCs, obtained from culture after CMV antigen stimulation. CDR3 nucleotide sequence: TGTGCCAGCAGCTTAGACAGCCAGGGCTTTAGAAACACCATATATTTT. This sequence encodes CASSLDSQGFRNTIYF.